A single TCR beta chain is shown here with its context. This entry belongs to a study of blood T cell repertoires in COVID-19. Study overall: Samples of COVID-19 (acute and convalescent) were obtained from the United States, Italy and Spain. The cDNA or gDNA used as material had been derived from T cells, B-cell-depleted T cells, or PBMCs.

Germline CDR1 reads SGHRS; CDR2 reads YFSETQ. The V end was cut by 0 bases, the J end by 8 bases, with 11 bases between. The CDR3 covers 14 residues. In the original analysis: It was from reference gene primer amplification that nucleated cell counts were estimated. Sequenced by immunoSEQ multiplex PCR; TCRdb stores in-frame clones only, minus some. For V, J and clone size, that table is used; D and trimming come from the DNA. Among 95,000 to 110,000 clones, over 65% were seen once, and the ten largest hold approximately 27%. This chain joins TRBV5-1 and TRBJ1-4; D unresolved. The TCR sequence derives from a man aged 55 to 69 with acute or convalescent COVID-19. What was sequenced was peripheral blood. The CDR3 coding sequence is TGCGCCAGCAGCTTGGCCCGAGGGAAGGAAAAACTGTTTTTT. Its translation is CASSLARGKEKLFF.